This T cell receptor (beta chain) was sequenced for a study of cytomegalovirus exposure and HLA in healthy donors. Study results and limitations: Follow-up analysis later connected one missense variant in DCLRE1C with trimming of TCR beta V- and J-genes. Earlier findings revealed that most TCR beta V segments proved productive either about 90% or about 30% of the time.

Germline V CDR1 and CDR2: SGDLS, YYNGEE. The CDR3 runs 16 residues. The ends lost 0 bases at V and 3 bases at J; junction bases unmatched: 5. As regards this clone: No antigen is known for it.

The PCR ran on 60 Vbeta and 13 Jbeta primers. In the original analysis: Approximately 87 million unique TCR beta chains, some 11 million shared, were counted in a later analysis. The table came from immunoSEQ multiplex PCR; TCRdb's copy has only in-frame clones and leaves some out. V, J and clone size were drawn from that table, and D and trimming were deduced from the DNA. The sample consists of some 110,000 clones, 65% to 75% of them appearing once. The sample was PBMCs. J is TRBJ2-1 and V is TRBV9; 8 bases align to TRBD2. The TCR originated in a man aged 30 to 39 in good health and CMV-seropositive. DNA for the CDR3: TGTGCCAGCAGCGTAGTCTCCCGGGGGGGCTACAATGAGCAGTTCTTC. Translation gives CASSVVSRGGYNEQFF.